Each of the 17 T cell receptor beta chains below was sequenced from the same sample in a study of blood T cell repertoires in COVID-19. Assay: immunoSEQ multiplex PCR; the TCRdb copy retains only in-frame clones and omits some. In the table there are under 60,000 clones, roughly four fifths of which are singletons. What was sequenced was peripheral blood. Receptor source: a man aged 60 to 75 with acute or convalescent COVID-19.

The rearrangement uses TRBV4-3 and TRBJ1-4; D possibly corresponds to TRBD1 (6 bases). Germline values: CDR1 LGHNA, CDR2 YSLEER. CDR3 size: 17 residues. Deletions cut 0 bases from V and 7 bases from J, with 18 bases between. The DNA of the CDR3 is TGCGCCAGCAGCCAAGACATTGGCAGGGGACGGAGTGAAAAACTGTTTTTT. Its translation: CASSQDIGRGRSEKLFF.

This chain uses TRBV7-3 with TRBJ2-5, with a weak D call TRBD1 (5 bases). This CDR3 comprises 13 residues. Trimming pared 0 bases from V and 3 bases from J, leaving 5 bases between. CDR1 SGHTA and CDR2 FQGTGA come from the germline V gene. CDR3 amino acids: CASSLTGEETQYF. CDR3 in DNA: TGTGCCAGCAGCTTAACAGGGGAAGAGACCCAGTACTTC.

The chain combines TRBV10-2 with TRBJ1-1; TRBD1 matches at 9 bases. Trimming at V came to 4 bases and at J to 6 bases, leaving 6 bases not matched to a gene. This CDR3 has 14 amino acids. Germline values: CDR1 WSHSY, CDR2 SAAADI. The CDR3 loop is CASSVTGGKAEAFF. The CDR3 DNA reads as TGCGCCAGCAGTGTGACAGGGGGAAAGGCTGAAGCTTTCTTT.

The chain joins TRBV6-2 or TRBV6-3 to TRBJ2-1, with 7 nucleotides matching TRBD2. There are 17 residues in the CDR3. CDR1 MNHEY and CDR2 SVGEGT come from the germline V gene. J was trimmed by 2 bases and V by 4 bases; bases with no gene match: 11. CDR3 amino acids: CASSWSPGTITYNEQFF. In DNA form, the CDR3 reads TGTGCCAGCAGTTGGTCACCCGGGACTATCACCTACAATGAGCAGTTCTTC.

The V and J genes are TRBV24-1 and TRBJ2-1; 12 bases match TRBD1. The CDR3 consists of 20 residues. Trimming at V came to 4 bases and at J to 5 bases, leaving 17 bases not matched to a gene. Germline V gene data show CDR1 as KGHDR and CDR2 as SFDVKD. The CDR3 region is CATSEPPGQGASRGHNEQFF. CDR3 bases: TGTGCCACCAGTGAACCACCGGGACAGGGGGCATCCAGGGGACACAATGAGCAGTTCTTC.

This clone occurred a few times. The gene calls are TRBV7-3 and TRBJ2-2; 8 bases line up with TRBD1. Germline V CDR1 and CDR2: SGHTA, FQGTGA. This CDR3 has 15 amino acids. V shed 1 base, J shed 6 bases, and the junction held 4 bases outside the gene matches. The CDR3 bases are TGTGCCAGCAGCTTAAGGCCACAGGGGGCCGGGGAGCTGTTTTTT. Translating it yields CASSLRPQGAGELFF.

V usage is TRBV12-5 and J usage is TRBJ2-4; 7 bases are a match to TRBD1. V lost 5 bases and J lost 0; bases outside the gene matches: 7. Germline V gene sequence: CDR1 LGHNT, CDR2 FRNRAP. This CDR3 has 16 amino acids. The CDR3 reads CASGPNSGGAKNIQYF. The CDR3 DNA follows: TGTGCTAGTGGTCCCAACTCAGGGGGAGCCAAAAACATTCAGTACTTC.

The V call is TRBV11-2, the J call TRBJ1-2; 8 bases line up with TRBD1. Germline V gives CDR1 SGHAT, CDR2 FQNNGV. CDR3 length equals 14 residues. V lost 1 base to trimming and J lost 8 bases; unmatched junction nucleotides: 6. In nucleotides, the CDR3 is TGTGCCAGCAGCTTAGGGACAGGGAGTGAGGGCTACACCTTC. Amino acid sequence: CASSLGTGSEGYTF.

The rearrangement uses TRBV5-6 and TRBJ2-1, with D perhaps matching TRBD2 (6 bases). The V gene lost 0 bases and the J gene lost 3 bases, with 7 bases spanning the gap. Germline loops: CDR1 SGHDT, CDR2 YYEEEE. This CDR3 region has 14 residues. As DNA, the CDR3 is TGTGCCAGCAGCTTGGTGGGGGGCTACAATGAGCAGTTCTTC. Its protein product is CASSLVGGYNEQFF.

The CDR3 is CATSDFGGAEQFF. DNA for the CDR3: TGTGCCACCAGTGATTTTGGAGGTGCTGAGCAGTTCTTC. The V and J genes are TRBV24-1 and TRBJ2-1; D possibly corresponds to TRBD2 (5 bases). Trimming took off 1 base at V and 9 bases at J, with 9 bases between the two ends. Germline V lookup: CDR1 KGHDR, CDR2 SFDVKD. CDR3 length: 13 amino acids.

This chain links TRBV5-6 with TRBJ1-2; no firm D call. The CDR3 consists of 14 residues. The germline CDR1 and CDR2 sequences are SGHDT and YYEEEE. Trimming took off 3 bases at V and 0 bases at J, with 9 bases between the two ends. This CDR3 is CASSYTNTNYGYTF. The DNA for the CDR3 is TGTGCCAGCAGCTACACAAATACTAACTATGGCTACACCTTC. The variable domain in full, completed from reference TRBV5-6 and TRBJ1-2, reads DAGVTQSPTHLIKTRGQQVTLRCSPKSGHDTVSWYQQALGQGPQFIFQYYEEEERQRGNFPDRFSGHQFPNYSSELNVNALLLGDSALYLCASSYTNTNYGYTFGSGTRLTVV.

CDR3 residues: CASSSGTSRDTQYF. The DNA of the CDR3 is TGTGCCAGCAGCTCCGGGACTAGCCGAGATACGCAGTATTTT. This rearrangement joins TRBV7-3 to TRBJ2-3; 9 bases match TRBD2. With V trimmed by 4 bases and J by 5 bases, 4 bases remained unmatched. Looked up from germline, CDR1 is SGHTA and CDR2 is FQGTGA. CDR3 size: 14 residues.

The J gene is TRBJ1-2, the V gene TRBV20-1; 8 bases are a match to TRBD1. This CDR3 contains 13 residues. Germline assignment: CDR1 DFQATT and CDR2 SNEGSKA (reference sequence). After removal of 3 bases from V and 7 bases from J, the junction contained 7 bases not matched to a gene. In DNA, the CDR3 is TGCAGTGCTAGTGGCAGGGGGCGTGGTGGCTACACCTTC. This translates into CSASGRGRGGYTF.

The rearrangement joins TRBV5-4 to TRBJ2-7; the match to TRBD1 covers 11 bases. The junction had 2 bases not matched to a gene; V was cut back by 4 bases and J by 2 bases. CDR1 is SGHNT and CDR2 is YYREEE in the germline V gene (reference sequence). The CDR3 spans 14 residues. CDR3 DNA sequence: TGTGCCAGCAGCGTGGGACAGGGGGCCTACGAGCAGTACTTC. It yields the protein CASSVGQGAYEQYF.

This rearrangement joins TRBV7-2 to TRBJ1-2; 9 positions agree with TRBD1. V trimming: 5 bases; J trimming: 5 bases; junction bases outside the gene matches: 9. The CDR3 consists of 15 residues. Germline V gene lookup returns CDR1 SGHTA and CDR2 FQGNSA. This chain's CDR3 is CASSPWDRDPYGYTF. DNA for the CDR3: TGTGCCAGCAGCCCTTGGGACAGGGATCCTTATGGCTACACCTTC.

The chain carries TRBV6-6 and TRBJ1-4; possibly TRBD1 for D (6 bases). With 6 bases removed from V and 3 bases from J, the gap between germline ends came to 17 bases. Germline CDR1 reads MNHNY; CDR2 reads SVGAGI (reference sequence). CDR3 length equals 16 residues. The CDR3 region has the DNA TGTGCCAGCAGGAGTCCCAAGGGGGTTTCTAATGAAAAACTGTTTTTT. This translates into CASRSPKGVSNEKLFF.

The V gene is TRBV3-1 (or the pseudogene TRBV3-2), the J gene TRBJ1-1; D remains ambiguous. Trimming left V 1 base short and J 0 bases short, with 15 bases between. The CDR3 has 17 residues. The V gene's germline CDR1 is LGHDT and CDR2 YNNKEL (reference sequence). The CDR3 reads CASSQVAGASLNTEAFF. CDR3 sequence (DNA): TGTGCCAGCAGCCAAGTCGCGGGAGCAAGCTTGAACACTGAAGCTTTCTTT.